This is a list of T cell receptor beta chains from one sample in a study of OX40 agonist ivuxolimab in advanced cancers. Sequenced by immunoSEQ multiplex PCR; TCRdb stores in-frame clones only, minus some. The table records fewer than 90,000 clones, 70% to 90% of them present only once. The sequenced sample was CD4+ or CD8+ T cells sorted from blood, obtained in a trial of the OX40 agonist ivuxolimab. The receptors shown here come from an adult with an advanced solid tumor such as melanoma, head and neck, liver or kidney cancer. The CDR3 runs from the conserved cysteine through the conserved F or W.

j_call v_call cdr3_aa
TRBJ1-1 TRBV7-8 CASSITPRDTEAFF
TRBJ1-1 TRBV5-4 CASSLGGVQGKAEAFF
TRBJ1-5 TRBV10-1 CASSAGNSNQPQHF
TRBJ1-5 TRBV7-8 CASSLQGAHFNQPQHF
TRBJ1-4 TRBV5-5 CASSLKTGAGEKLFF
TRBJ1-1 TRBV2 CASHRGLGTEAFF
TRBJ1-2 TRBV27 CASSLAGSPLYGYTF
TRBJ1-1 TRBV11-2 CASSLKWNTEAFF
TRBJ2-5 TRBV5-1 CASSLSGGQETQYF
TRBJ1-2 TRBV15 CATSKSFDTANYGYTF
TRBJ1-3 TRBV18 CASSPQISGLGSGNTIYF
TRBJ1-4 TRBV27 CASSYRANLGNLKLFF
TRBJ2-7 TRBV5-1 CASSREAVGSEQYF
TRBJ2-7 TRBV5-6 CASSLGRAGTSDEQYF
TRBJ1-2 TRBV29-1 CSVGSGGEISNYGYTF
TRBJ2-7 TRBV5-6 CASSLAWGSPYEQYF
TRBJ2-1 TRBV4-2 CASSPGTSGGASYNEQFF
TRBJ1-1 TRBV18 CASSSGTGRNTEAFF
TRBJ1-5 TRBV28 CASSSTREGQPQHF
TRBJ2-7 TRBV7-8 CASSAMLGYEQYF
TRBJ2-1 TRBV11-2 CASSLDTGLAGLGQFF
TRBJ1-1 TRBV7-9 CASSGLGQGRGTEAFF
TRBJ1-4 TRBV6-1 CASSSGGMEEKLFF
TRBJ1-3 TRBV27 CASSRNTGQPGNTIYF
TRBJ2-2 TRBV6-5 CASNPGRNTGELFF
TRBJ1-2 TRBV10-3 CAINMGGSHQDYGYTF
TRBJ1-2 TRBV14 CASSQGTGYGYTF
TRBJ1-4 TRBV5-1 CASSLTGSDEKLFF
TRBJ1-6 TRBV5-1 CASSYDGQGRGSPLHF
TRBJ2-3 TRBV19 CASMEAGGSTDTQYF
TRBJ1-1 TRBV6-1 CASSEDNQNTEAFF
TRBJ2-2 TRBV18 CASSPQGGELFF
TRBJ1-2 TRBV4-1 CASSDRATGGGYTF
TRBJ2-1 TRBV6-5 CASSYSASGYNEQFF
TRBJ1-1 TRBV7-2 CASSLGVGNTEAFF
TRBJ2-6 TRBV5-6 CASSYVRQGWSSGANVLTF
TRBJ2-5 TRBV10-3 CASRQGAGETQYF
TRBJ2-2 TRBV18 CASSPAGPGELFF
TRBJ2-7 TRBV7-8 CASSSSKLGYEQYF
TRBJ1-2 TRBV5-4 CASSLPNTLTGNGYTF
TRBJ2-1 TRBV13 CASSVGLAGVNEQFF
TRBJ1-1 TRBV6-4 CASSESRYTEAFF
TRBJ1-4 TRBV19 CASKGKNEKLFF
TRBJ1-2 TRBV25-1 CASSEFAGAPYGYTF
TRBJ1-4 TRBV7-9 CASSWGQGRNEKLFF
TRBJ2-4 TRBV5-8 CASSFLRLGNIQYF
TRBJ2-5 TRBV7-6 CASSRTSGGALYETQYF
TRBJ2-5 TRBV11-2 CASSLGTSGYQETQYF